These T cell receptor beta chains were read from a single sample in a study of regulatory T cells in long-lasting Graves disease. TCRdb processed the multiplex PCR reads anew with MiXCR; each CDR3 protein has one entry. The sample lists 300,000 to 400,000 distinct CDR3 sequences; over 15% were seen once. Sequences were derived from peripheral blood mononuclear cells (PBMCs), sampled at new diagnosis, from a patient treated with antithyroid drugs. Receptors originate from a female donor with Graves disease. Each CDR3 is given with its conserved first and last residue. The order of the fields is clone size, CDR3 length, V gene, J gene, CDR3 protein. Size is omitted from some rows. Given values are once, few, many or a class for expanded clones.

clone size: many
CDR3 length: 15
V gene: TRBV6-2/TRBV6-3
J gene: TRBJ1-5
CDR3 protein: CASSTTGGIGQPQHF

clone size: many
CDR3 length: 15
V gene: TRBV27
J gene: TRBJ2-3
CDR3 protein: CASRGLAASTDTQYF

clone size: .
CDR3 length: 14
V gene: TRBV7-2
J gene: TRBJ2-3
CDR3 protein: CASSLRGAKDTQYF

clone size: many
CDR3 length: 16
V gene: TRBV19
J gene: TRBJ2-5
CDR3 protein: CASSILLAGGQETQYF

clone size: many
CDR3 length: 14
V gene: TRBV6-1
J gene: TRBJ2-2
CDR3 protein: CASSKLTDTGELFF

clone size: many
CDR3 length: 13
V gene: TRBV29-1
J gene: TRBJ2-7
CDR3 protein: CSVEYFHAYEQYF

clone size: many
CDR3 length: 13
V gene: TRBV27
J gene: TRBJ2-5
CDR3 protein: CASSLSEGVTQYF

clone size: .
CDR3 length: 15
V gene: TRBV30
J gene: TRBJ2-1
CDR3 protein: CACGLGQGAYNEQFF

clone size: .
CDR3 length: 16
V gene: TRBV7-8
J gene: TRBJ2-1
CDR3 protein: CASSLKYSGPYNEQFF

clone size: .
CDR3 length: 15
V gene: TRBV11-2
J gene: TRBJ2-3
CDR3 protein: CASSLAGGLTDTQYF

clone size: many
CDR3 length: 16
V gene: TRBV10-1
J gene: TRBJ2-1
CDR3 protein: CASSVTSGSSYNEQFF

clone size: many
CDR3 length: 14
V gene: TRBV7-8
J gene: TRBJ1-5
CDR3 protein: CASSPGQANQPQHF

clone size: many
CDR3 length: 14
V gene: TRBV30
J gene: TRBJ2-5
CDR3 protein: CAWSPLAGGETQYF

clone size: many
CDR3 length: 16
V gene: TRBV10-2
J gene: TRBJ2-7
CDR3 protein: CASSESFLEGQYEQYF

clone size: many
CDR3 length: 16
V gene: TRBV2
J gene: TRBJ2-1
CDR3 protein: CASSGLTVDSYNEQFF

clone size: many
CDR3 length: 14
V gene: TRBV12-3/TRBV12-4
J gene: TRBJ2-7
CDR3 protein: CARRPGQSSYEQYF

clone size: .
CDR3 length: 16
V gene: TRBV7-3
J gene: TRBJ1-5
CDR3 protein: CASSSNDRQSNQPQHF

clone size: many
CDR3 length: 16
V gene: TRBV6-1
J gene: TRBJ1-2
CDR3 protein: CASKLRLTATNYGYTF

clone size: many
CDR3 length: 10
V gene: TRBV2
J gene: TRBJ1-2
CDR3 protein: CASSRQGYTF

clone size: many
CDR3 length: 16
V gene: TRBV4-1
J gene: TRBJ1-2
CDR3 protein: CASSQAPTGGADGYTF

clone size: few
CDR3 length: 17
V gene: TRBV4-1
J gene: TRBJ2-7
CDR3 protein: CASSQDEQGRFSYEQYF

clone size: many
CDR3 length: 17
V gene: TRBV5-4
J gene: TRBJ2-3
CDR3 protein: CASSSPRLEGSTDTQYF

clone size: many
CDR3 length: 14
V gene: TRBV30
J gene: TRBJ1-5
CDR3 protein: CAWSGTAVNQPQHF

clone size: .
CDR3 length: 15
V gene: TRBV19
J gene: TRBJ2-3
CDR3 protein: CASSPGLTSTDTQYF

clone size: many
CDR3 length: 16
V gene: TRBV5-1
J gene: TRBJ1-5
CDR3 protein: CASSRTGMGSNQPQHF

clone size: many
CDR3 length: 15
V gene: TRBV11-2
J gene: TRBJ1-3
CDR3 protein: CASAIRTGGLDTIYF

clone size: many
CDR3 length: 12
V gene: TRBV11-1
J gene: TRBJ2-1
CDR3 protein: CASSLEGNEQFF

clone size: many
CDR3 length: 20
V gene: TRBV20-1
J gene: TRBJ2-7
CDR3 protein: CSARSDVTSFLAGASYEQYF

clone size: many
CDR3 length: 15
V gene: TRBV9
J gene: TRBJ2-1
CDR3 protein: CASAAGPSSYNEQFF